This T cell receptor beta chain comes out of a study of control samples from healthy donors and cancer patients. Germline values: CDR1 SEHNR, CDR2 FQNEAQ (reference sequence). Trimming cost V 2 bases and J 3 bases, with 1 base left between them. CDR3 size: 11 residues. Generated by immunoSEQ multiplex PCR, the TCRdb table keeps only in-frame clones and is missing some. The sample records 85,000 to 100,000 clones, approximately 93% being singletons. V and J are TRBV7-9 and TRBJ1-1, with D unresolved. The sequenced material came from blood. The receptor was isolated from a man aged 18-30 years in good health. For the CDR3, the DNA is TGTGCCAGCAGCTTACACACTGAAGCTTTCTTT. It is translated as CASSLHTEAFF. Full variable domain (missing parts from reference TRBV7-9 and TRBJ1-1): DTGVSQNPRHKITKRGQNVTFRCDPISEHNRLYWYRQTLGQGPEFLTYFQNEAQLEKSRLLSDRFSAERPKGSFSTLEIQRTEQGDSAMYLCASSLHTEAFFGQGTRLTVV.